Following are 6 T cell receptor beta chains from one sample sequenced in a study of T cells expressing NK-cell markers. Using the 5' RACE reads, TCRdb records one entry per CDR3 protein without DNA. Reported are 130,000 to 150,000 distinct CDR3 sequences; the ten largest clones contain about 12%. The sequencing sample was made of blood T cells: a sorted CD56 or NKG2C T cell subset, CD4+ or CD8+ T cells, or bulk PBMC T cells (not recorded which). The receptors stem from a man younger than 35 in good health.

V is TRBV19 and J is TRBJ2-1. This CDR3 is built from 13 residues. The germline V gene has CDR1 LNHDA and CDR2 SQIVND (reference sequence). The chain's CDR3 is CASNMAVLNEQFF. The whole variable domain, remainder taken from reference TRBV19 and TRBJ2-1, is DGGITQSPKYLFRKEGQNVTLSCEQNLNHDAMYWYRQDPGQGLRLIYYSQIVNDFQKGDIAEGYSVSREKKESFPLTVTSAQKNPTAFYLCASNMAVLNEQFFGPGTRLTVL.

This sequence joins TRBV29-1 and TRBJ2-7; the D gene TCRdb calls, TRBD2, cannot be checked with no DNA. The CDR3 contains 13 residues. Germline V gene sequence: CDR1 SQVTM, CDR2 ANQGSEA. The CDR3 loop reads CSVFTSGRSEQYF.

The chain is built from TRBV18 and TRBJ2-7. Germline lookup yields CDR1 KGHSH and CDR2 LQKENI. The CDR3 is made up of 15 amino acids. The chain's CDR3 is CASSPSAGGPYEQYF.

The rearrangement uses TRBV6-1 and TRBJ2-1; TCRdb reports TRBD2, a call that lacks DNA to check it against. The CDR3 loop spans 15 amino acids. Germline assignment: CDR1 MNHNS and CDR2 SASEGT. CDR3 in amino acids: CASSRRTSGDNEQFF.

The gene calls are TRBV25-1 and TRBJ2-1; TCRdb calls TRBD2, which cannot be checked without DNA. The CDR3 extends over 15 amino acids. Germline lookup yields CDR1 MGHDK and CDR2 SYGVNS. CDR3: CASQIGLAGYNEQFF. The variable domain in full, with the rest retrieved from reference TRBV25-1 and TRBJ2-1, is EADIYQTPRYLVIGTGKKITLECSQTMGHDKMYWYQQDPGMELHLIHYSYGVNSTEKGDLSSESTVSRIRTEHFPLTLESARPSHTSQYLCASQIGLAGYNEQFFGPGTRLTVL.

This rearrangement joins TRBV12-5 to TRBJ2-5; absent DNA, TCRdb's TRBD1 call cannot be checked. CDR1 and CDR2 from the germline V gene are LGHNT and FRNRAP. This CDR3 has 13 residues. CDR3 loop: CASGLGGQETQYF.